This entry is about one T cell receptor (beta chain). This record belongs to a study of blood T cell repertoires in COVID-19. Data came from immunoSEQ multiplex PCR; TCRdb stores just in-frame clones and leaves some out. The repertoire holds over 100,000 clones, around four fifths seen once, with roughly 17% in the top ten. The CDR3 contains 14 residues. Per the germline V gene, CDR1 is SEHNR and CDR2 is FQNEAQ (reference sequence). Trimming cost V 2 bases and J 9 bases, with 11 bases left between them. The receptor's source is a man in his sixties with active or convalescent COVID-19. The V gene is TRBV7-9, the J gene TRBJ1-6, with unresolved D. The specimen was peripheral blood. The CDR3 region is CASSLSGMGSPLHF. Here the CDR3 DNA reads TGTGCCAGCAGCTTAAGCGGAATGGGTTCACCCCTCCACTTT.